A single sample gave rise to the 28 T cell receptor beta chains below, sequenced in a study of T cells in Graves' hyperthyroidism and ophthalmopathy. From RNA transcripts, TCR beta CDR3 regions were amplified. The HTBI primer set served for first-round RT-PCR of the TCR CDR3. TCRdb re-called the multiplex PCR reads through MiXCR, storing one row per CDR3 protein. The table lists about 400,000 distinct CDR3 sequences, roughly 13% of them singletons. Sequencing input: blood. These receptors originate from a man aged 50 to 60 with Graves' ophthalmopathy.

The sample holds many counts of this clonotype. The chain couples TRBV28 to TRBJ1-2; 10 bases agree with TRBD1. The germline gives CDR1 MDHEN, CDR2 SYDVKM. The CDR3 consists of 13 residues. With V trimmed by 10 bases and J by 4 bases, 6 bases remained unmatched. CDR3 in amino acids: CATLTGGSYGYTF. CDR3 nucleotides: TGTGCCACCCTGACAGGGGGCAGCTATGGCTACACCTTC.

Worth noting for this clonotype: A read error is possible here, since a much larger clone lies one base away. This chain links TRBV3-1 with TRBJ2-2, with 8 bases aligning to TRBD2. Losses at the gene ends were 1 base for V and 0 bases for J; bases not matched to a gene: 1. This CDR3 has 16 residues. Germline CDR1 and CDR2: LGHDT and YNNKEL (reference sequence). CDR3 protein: CASSQAGLANTGELFF. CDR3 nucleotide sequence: TGTGCCAGCAGCCAAGCGGGACTAGCGAACACCGGGGAGCTGTTTTTT.

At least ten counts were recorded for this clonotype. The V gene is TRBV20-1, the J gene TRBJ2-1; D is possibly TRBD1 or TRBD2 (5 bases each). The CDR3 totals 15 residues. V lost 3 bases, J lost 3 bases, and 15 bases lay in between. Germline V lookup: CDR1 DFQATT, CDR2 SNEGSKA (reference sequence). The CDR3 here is CSARYPGARYNEQFF. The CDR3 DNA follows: TGCAGTGCTAGGTACCCCGGGGCTCGCTACAATGAGCAGTTCTTC.

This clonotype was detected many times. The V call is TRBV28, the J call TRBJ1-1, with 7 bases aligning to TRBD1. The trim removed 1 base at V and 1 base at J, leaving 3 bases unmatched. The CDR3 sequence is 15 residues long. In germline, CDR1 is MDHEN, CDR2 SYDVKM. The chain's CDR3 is CASSLSRGRNTEAFF. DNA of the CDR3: TGTGCCAGCAGTTTATCGAGGGGGCGGAACACTGAAGCTTTCTTT.

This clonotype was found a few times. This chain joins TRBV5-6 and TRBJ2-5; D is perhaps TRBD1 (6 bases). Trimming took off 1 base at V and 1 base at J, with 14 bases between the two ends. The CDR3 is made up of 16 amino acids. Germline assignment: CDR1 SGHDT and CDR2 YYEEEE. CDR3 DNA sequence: TGTGCCAGCAGCTTGCAGGCAGGGACACTCCAAGAGACCCAGTACTTC. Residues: CASSLQAGTLQETQYF. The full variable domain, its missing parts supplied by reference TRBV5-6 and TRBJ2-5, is DAGVTQSPTHLIKTRGQQVTLRCSPKSGHDTVSWYQQALGQGPQFIFQYYEEEERQRGNFPDRFSGHQFPNYSSELNVNALLLGDSALYLCASSLQAGTLQETQYFGPGTRLLVL.

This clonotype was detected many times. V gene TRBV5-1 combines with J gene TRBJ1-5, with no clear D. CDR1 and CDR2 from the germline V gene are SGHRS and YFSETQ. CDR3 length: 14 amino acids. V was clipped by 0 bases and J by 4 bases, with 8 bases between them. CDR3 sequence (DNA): TGCGCCAGCAGCTTGGGGGGTCAGAATCAGCCCCAGCATTTT. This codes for CASSLGGQNQPQHF.

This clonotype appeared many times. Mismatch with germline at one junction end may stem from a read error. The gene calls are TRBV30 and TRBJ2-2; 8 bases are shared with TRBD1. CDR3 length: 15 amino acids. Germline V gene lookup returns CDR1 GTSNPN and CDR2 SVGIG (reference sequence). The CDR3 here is CAWSTQGANTGKLFF. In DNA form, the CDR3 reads TGTGCCTGGAGTACTCAGGGGGCGAACACCGGGAAGCTGTTTTTT. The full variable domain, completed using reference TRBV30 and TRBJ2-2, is SQTIHQWPATLVQPVGSPLSLECTVEGTSNPNLYWYRQAAGRGLQLLFYSVGIGQISSEVPQNLSASRPQDRQFILSSKKLLLSDSGFYLCAWSTQGANTGKLFFGEGSRLTVL.

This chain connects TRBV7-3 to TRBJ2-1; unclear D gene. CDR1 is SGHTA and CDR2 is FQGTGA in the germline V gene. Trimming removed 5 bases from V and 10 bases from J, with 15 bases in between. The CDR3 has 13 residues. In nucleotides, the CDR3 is TGTGCCAGCAGCCCTGGTGAAGTACTGGAGCAGTTCTTC. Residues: CASSPGEVLEQFF.

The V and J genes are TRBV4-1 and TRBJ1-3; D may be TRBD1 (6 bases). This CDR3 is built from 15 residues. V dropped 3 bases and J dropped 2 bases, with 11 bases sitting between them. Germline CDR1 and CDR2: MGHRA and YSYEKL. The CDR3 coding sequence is TGCGCCAGCAGCCAGGTCAACAGGGCTGGAAACACCATATATTTT. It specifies CASSQVNRAGNTIYF.

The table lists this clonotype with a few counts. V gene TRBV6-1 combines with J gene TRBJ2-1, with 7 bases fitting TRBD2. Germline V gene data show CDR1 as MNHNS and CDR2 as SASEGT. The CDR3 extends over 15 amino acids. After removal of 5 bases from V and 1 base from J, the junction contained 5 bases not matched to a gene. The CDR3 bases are TGTGCCAGCAGTTGGGAGGGAAGATCCTACAATGAGCAGTTCTTC. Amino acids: CASSWEGRSYNEQFF.

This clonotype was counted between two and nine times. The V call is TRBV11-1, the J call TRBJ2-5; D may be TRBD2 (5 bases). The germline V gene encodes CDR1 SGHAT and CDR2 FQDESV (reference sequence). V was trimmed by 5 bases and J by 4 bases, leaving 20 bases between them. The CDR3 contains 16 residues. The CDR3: CASSPADGHLGETQYF. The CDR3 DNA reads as TGTGCCAGCAGCCCAGCGGACGGCCATCTCGGAGAGACCCAGTACTTC.

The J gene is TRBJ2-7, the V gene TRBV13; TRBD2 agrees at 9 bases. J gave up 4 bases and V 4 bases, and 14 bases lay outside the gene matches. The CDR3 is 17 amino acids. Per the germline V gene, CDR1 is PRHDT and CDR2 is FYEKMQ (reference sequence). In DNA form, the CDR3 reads TGTGCCAGCAGCTGGGCTAGCGGGAACCCTTCGGGGTACGAGCAGTACTTC. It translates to CASSWASGNPSGYEQYF.

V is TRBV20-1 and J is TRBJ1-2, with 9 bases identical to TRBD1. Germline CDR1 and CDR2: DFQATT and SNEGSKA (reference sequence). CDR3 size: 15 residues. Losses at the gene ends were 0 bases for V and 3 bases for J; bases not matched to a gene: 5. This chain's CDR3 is CSARDGDRAYYGYTF. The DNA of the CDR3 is TGCAGTGCTAGAGATGGGGACAGGGCCTACTATGGCTACACCTTC.

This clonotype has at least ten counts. CDR3: CASFKGTEGPYGYTF. The CDR3 region has the DNA TGTGCCAGCTTTAAGGGGACAGAAGGCCCCTATGGCTACACCTTC. The rearrangement joins TRBV12-3 or TRBV12-4 to TRBJ1-2, with 7 bases aligning to TRBD1. The ends lost 8 bases at V and 4 bases at J; junction bases unmatched: 13. The CDR3 loop spans 15 amino acids.

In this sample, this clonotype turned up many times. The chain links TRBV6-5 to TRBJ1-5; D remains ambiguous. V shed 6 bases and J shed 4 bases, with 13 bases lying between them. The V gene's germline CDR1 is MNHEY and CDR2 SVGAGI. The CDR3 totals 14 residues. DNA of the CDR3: TGTGCCAGCAGGAAAGACATAGGGAATCAGCCCCAGCATTTT. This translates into CASRKDIGNQPQHF.

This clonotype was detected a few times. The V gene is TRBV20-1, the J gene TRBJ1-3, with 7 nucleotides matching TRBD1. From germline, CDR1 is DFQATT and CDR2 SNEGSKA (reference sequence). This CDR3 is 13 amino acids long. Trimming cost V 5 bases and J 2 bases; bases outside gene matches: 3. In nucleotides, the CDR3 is TGCAGTGCTCGACAGGGACCTGGAAACACCATATATTTT. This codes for CSARQGPGNTIYF.

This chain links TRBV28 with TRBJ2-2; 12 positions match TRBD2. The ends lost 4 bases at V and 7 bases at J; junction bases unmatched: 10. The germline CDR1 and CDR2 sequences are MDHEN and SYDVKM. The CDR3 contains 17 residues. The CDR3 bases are TGTGCCAGCAGTTGGGCTAGCGGGAGGGCCGGGGACGGGGAGCTGTTTTTT. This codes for CASSWASGRAGDGELFF.

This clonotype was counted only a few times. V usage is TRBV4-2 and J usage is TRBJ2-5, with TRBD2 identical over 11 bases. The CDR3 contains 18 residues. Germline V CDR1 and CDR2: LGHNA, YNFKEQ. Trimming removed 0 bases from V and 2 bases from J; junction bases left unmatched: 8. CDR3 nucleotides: TGTGCCAGCAGCCAAGATTCGGGCGCTAGCGGGAGGCAAGAGACCCAGTACTTC. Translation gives CASSQDSGASGRQETQYF.

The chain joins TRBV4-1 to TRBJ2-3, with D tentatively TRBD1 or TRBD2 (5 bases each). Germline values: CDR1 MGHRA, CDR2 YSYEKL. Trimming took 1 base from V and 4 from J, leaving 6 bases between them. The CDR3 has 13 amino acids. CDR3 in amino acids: CASSQGDPDTQYF. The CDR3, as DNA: TGCGCCAGCAGCCAAGGGGACCCAGATACGCAGTATTTT.

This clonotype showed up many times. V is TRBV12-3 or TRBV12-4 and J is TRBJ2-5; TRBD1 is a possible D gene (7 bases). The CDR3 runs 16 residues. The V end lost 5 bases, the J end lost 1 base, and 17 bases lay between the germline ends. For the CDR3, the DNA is TGTGCCAGCAGTAAGACAGGGAGGTTTTCCCAAGAGACCCAGTACTTC. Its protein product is CASSKTGRFSQETQYF.

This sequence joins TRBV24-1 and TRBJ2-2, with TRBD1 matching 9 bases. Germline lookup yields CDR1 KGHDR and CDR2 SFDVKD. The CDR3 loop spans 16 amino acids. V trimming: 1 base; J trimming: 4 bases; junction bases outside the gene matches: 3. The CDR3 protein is CATSDFGTGRTGELFF. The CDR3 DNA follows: TGTGCCACCAGTGATTTTGGGACAGGGCGCACCGGGGAGCTGTTTTTT.

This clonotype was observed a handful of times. The CDR3 DNA is TGTGCCAGCAGCCCCAAACCATCCCGGGGACCCTACACTGAAGCTTTCTTT. As protein: CASSPKPSRGPYTEAFF. This chain connects TRBV14 to TRBJ1-1, with D maybe TRBD1 (5 bases). With 4 bases removed from V and 3 bases from J, the gap between germline ends came to 21 bases. This CDR3 region has 17 residues. Germline assignment: CDR1 SGHDN and CDR2 FVKESK. The variable domain in full, completed from reference TRBV14 and TRBJ1-1, reads EAGVTQFPSHSVIEKGQTVTLRCDPISGHDNLYWYRRVMGKEIKFLLHFVKESKQDESGMPNNRFLAERTGGTYSTLKVQPAELEDSGVYFCASSPKPSRGPYTEAFFGQGTRLTVV.

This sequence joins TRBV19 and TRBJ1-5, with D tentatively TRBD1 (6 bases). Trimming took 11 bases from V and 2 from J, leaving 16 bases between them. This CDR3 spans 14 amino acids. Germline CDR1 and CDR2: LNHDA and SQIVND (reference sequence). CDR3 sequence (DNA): TGTGCCTCCAAGGGGGAATTGGGCAATCAGCCCCAGCATTTT. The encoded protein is CASKGELGNQPQHF.

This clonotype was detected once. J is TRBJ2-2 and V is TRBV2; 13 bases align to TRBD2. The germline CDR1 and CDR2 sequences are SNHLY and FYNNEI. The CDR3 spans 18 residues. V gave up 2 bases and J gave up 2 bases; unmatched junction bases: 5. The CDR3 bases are TGTGCCAGCAGTGAAACTAGCGGGGGGGCTGGAAACACCGGGGAGCTGTTTTTT. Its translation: CASSETSGGAGNTGELFF.

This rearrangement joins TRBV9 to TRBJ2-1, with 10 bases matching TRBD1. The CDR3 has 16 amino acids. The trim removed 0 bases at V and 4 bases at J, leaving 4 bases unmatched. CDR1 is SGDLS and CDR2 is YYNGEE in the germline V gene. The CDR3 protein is CASSVGGQGVYNEQFF. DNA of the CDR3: TGTGCCAGCAGCGTAGGAGGACAGGGGGTTTACAATGAGCAGTTCTTC.

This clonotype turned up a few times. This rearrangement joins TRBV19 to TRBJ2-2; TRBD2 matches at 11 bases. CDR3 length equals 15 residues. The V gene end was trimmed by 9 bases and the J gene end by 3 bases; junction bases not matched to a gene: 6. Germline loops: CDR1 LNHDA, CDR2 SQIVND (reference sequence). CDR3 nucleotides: TGTGCCAGCGCCAAACTAGCGGGAGACACCGGGGAGCTGTTTTTT. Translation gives CASAKLAGDTGELFF.

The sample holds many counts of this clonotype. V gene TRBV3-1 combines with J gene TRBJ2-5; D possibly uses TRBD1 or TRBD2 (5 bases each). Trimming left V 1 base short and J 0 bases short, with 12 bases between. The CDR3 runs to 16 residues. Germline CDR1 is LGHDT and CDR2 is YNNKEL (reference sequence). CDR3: CASSQAGGVYQETQYF. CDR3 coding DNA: TGTGCCAGCAGCCAAGCTGGGGGAGTGTACCAAGAGACCCAGTACTTC.

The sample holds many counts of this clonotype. The CDR3 protein is CSARRLARNYEQYF. The CDR3 DNA reads TGCAGTGCTAGACGGCTAGCGAGAAACTACGAGCAGTACTTC. V usage is TRBV20-1 and J usage is TRBJ2-7, with D possibly matching TRBD2 (6 bases). Germline assignment: CDR1 DFQATT and CDR2 SNEGSKA (reference sequence). This CDR3 region has 14 residues. The ends were cut back, 2 bases at V and 3 bases at J, with 14 bases in the middle.